Listed below are T cell receptor beta chains from one sample, sequenced in a study of blood T cell repertoires in COVID-19. TCRdb's copy holds only in-frame clones and misses some; the assay was immunoSEQ multiplex PCR. The table shows about 200,000 clones, with 75% to 85% occurring only once. Sequenced input: peripheral blood. These TCRs come from a human donor in a cohort sampled during active COVID-19. Both conserved end residues are part of each CDR3. Fields, in order: J gene, V gene, D gene, clone size, CDR3 DNA, CDR3 protein. The D gene is left open where the match is weak. Size values are once, few and many counts, or a class for expanded clones, and some rows have none.

TRBJ2-1 TRBV5-6 TRBD2 . TGTGCCAGCAGCTTGGGAACTAGCGGGAGGGCCTCGTCCCGGTTCTTC CASSLGTSGRASSRFF
TRBJ2-5 TRBV9 . . TGTGCCAGCAGCGTAGGGCAGCAAGAGACCCAGTACTTC CASSVGQQETQYF
TRBJ2-1 TRBV2 TRBD2 once TGTGCCAGCAGCTCCGGGACTAGCAATGAGCAGTTCTTC CASSSGTSNEQFF
TRBJ1-2 TRBV24-1 TRBD1 once TGTGCCACCAGTGTGGCAGGGGGATATGGCTACACCTTC CATSVAGGYGYTF
TRBJ2-7 TRBV19 TRBD2 . TGTGCCAGTAGTATGGGGGGGGGTACCTACGAGCAGTACTTC CASSMGGGTYEQYF
TRBJ2-3 TRBV27 . . TGTGCCAGCAGTTTAAAGCTAGTGACAGATACGCAGTATTTT CASSLKLVTDTQYF
TRBJ1-5 TRBV28 . . TGTGCCAGCACCTTTGCCGGTAGCAATCAGCCCCAGCATTTT CASTFAGSNQPQHF
TRBJ2-7 TRBV6-5 . . TGTGCCAGCCGGGTCTCCTACGAGCAGTACTTC CASRVSYEQYF
TRBJ2-2 TRBV15 TRBD1 . TGTGCCACCAATCCGGGACAGGGATCAGCCGGGGAGCTGTTTTTT CATNPGQGSAGELFF
TRBJ2-1 TRBV7-8 TRBD2 . TGTGCCAGCAGCCCACAGAGGACTAGCGAAAATGAGCAGTTCTTC CASSPQRTSENEQFF
TRBJ2-1 TRBV5-1 TRBD1 . TGCGCCAGCAGCCCCACCACGGACAGGCGGAACAATGAGCAGTTCTTC CASSPTTDRRNNEQFF
TRBJ2-1 TRBV10-3 TRBD2 . TGTGCCATCAGCCGACTAGCGGAGGACTACAATGAGCAGTTCTTC CAISRLAEDYNEQFF
TRBJ1-5 TRBV6-6 TRBD1 . TGTGCCAGCAGTTACTCGAGGGGGCGAGGCAATCAGCCCCAGCATTTT CASSYSRGRGNQPQHF
TRBJ2-1 TRBV15 . . TGTGCCACCAGCAGCCGAGGGGGGGGTAATGAGCAGTTCTTC CATSSRGGGNEQFF
TRBJ2-7 TRBV18 . . TGTGCCAGCTCACCCCCAGGGGTCTACGAGCAGTACTTC CASSPPGVYEQYF
TRBJ1-1 TRBV4-1 . . TGCGCCAGCAGCCTGAGCCGACGGACAGAGAACACTGAAGCTTTCTTT CASSLSRRTENTEAFF
TRBJ1-2 TRBV6-6 TRBD1 . TGTGCCAGCAGTTATACAGGGGGCAGGGATGGCTACACCTTC CASSYTGGRDGYTF
TRBJ1-6 TRBV6-6 TRBD1 . TGTGCCAGCAGTCGAATTGGACAGGGAATTGATTCACCCCTCCACTTT CASSRIGQGIDSPLHF
TRBJ2-7 TRBV27 . . TGTGCCAGCCAGGGTTTACGACAGGACGGACCTATCCACGAGCAGTACTTC CASQGLRQDGPIHEQYF
TRBJ2-7 TRBV28 TRBD1 once TGTGCCAGCAGTACGACAGGGGCTTACGAGCAGTACTTC CASSTTGAYEQYF
TRBJ2-7 TRBV27 . . TGTGCCAGCAGTCCGCGGGGTAGCGCCAGCTCCTACGAGCAGTACTTC CASSPRGSASSYEQYF
TRBJ1-2 TRBV28 TRBD1 once TGTGCCAGCAGAAAACAGGGGCGCCAGGGTGGCTACACCTTC CASRKQGRQGGYTF
TRBJ2-5 TRBV7-9 . . TGTGCCAGCAGCTTAGGGGGCGGGGAGGCCGAGACCCAGTACTTC CASSLGGGEAETQYF
TRBJ1-5 TRBV21-1 . . TGTGCCAGCAGCAAAGGATTCATGCCAGGGAGCAATCAGCCCCAGCATTTT CASSKGFMPGSNQPQHF
TRBJ2-3 TRBV30 TRBD1 . TGTGCCTGGCAGACAGGGCCCAGCACAGATACGCAGTATTTT CAWQTGPSTDTQYF
TRBJ2-1 TRBV28 TRBD2 once TGTGCCAGCGGGATTTACCAGCGGGGGAAATTCTATGAGCAGTTCTTC CASGIYQRGKFYEQFF
TRBJ2-2 TRBV11-3 . . TGTGCCAGCAGCTTTGGCCGTTCCGGGGAGCTGTTTTTT CASSFGRSGELFF
TRBJ1-2 TRBV28 TRBD1 . TGTGCCAGCAGCTCCACCGAAGGGGGCTCCTATGGCTACACCTTC CASSSTEGGSYGYTF
TRBJ2-2 TRBV2 TRBD2 . TGTGCCAGCAGTGCGATAGCGGGTTACACCGGGGAGCTGTTTTTT CASSAIAGYTGELFF
TRBJ1-2 TRBV28 TRBD1 few TGTGCCAGCAATCGACAGGGGGTCTATGGCTACACCTTC CASNRQGVYGYTF
TRBJ2-7 TRBV30 . . TGTGCCTGGAGTGTCTGGCGGGAATCCTACGAGCAGTACTTC CAWSVWRESYEQYF
TRBJ2-7 TRBV10-3 TRBD1 . TGTGCCATCAGGGGACAGGGAAACTACGAGCAGTACTTC CAIRGQGNYEQYF
TRBJ1-2 TRBV28 . . TGTGCCAGCAGTTTATCGGCAGGGATGGGCGGCTACACCTTC CASSLSAGMGGYTF
TRBJ1-5 TRBV3-1/TRBV3-2 . many TGTGCCAGCAGCCAAGAATCGGCGAGGAATCAGCCCCAGCATTTT CASSQESARNQPQHF
TRBJ2-1 TRBV2 . . TGTGCCAGCAGTGAAGCGGAGCTAGCCTACAATGAGCAGTTCTTC CASSEAELAYNEQFF
TRBJ1-2 TRBV11-2 . many TGTGCCAGCAGCTTAGTGATTCACTCTGGCTACACCTTC CASSLVIHSGYTF